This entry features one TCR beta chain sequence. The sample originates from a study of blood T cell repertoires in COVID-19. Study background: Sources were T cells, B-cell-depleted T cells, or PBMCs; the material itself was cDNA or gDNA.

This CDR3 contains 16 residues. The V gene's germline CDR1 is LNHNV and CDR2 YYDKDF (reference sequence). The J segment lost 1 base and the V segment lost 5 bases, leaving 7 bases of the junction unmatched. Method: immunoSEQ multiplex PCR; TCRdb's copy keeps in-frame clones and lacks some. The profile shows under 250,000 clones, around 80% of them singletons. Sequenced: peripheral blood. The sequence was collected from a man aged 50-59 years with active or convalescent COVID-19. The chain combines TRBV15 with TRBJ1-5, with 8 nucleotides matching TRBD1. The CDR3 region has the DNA TGTGCCACCAGCCATTCAGGGGGCTGGAGCAATCAGCCCCAGCATTTT. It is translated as CATSHSGGWSNQPQHF.